These T cell receptor beta chains were read from a single sample in a study of cytomegalovirus exposure and HLA in healthy donors. Only in-frame clones appear in the TCRdb table, and some are missing; sequencing was by immunoSEQ multiplex PCR. Of about 110,000 clones listed, 60% to 85% are singletons. Sequencing was performed on PBMCs. These receptors were obtained from a female donor in good health and CMV-seropositive. The CDR3 runs from the conserved cysteine through the conserved F or W. A D gene is named only where the DNA matches it firmly. A clone size is listed for some rows: how often the clone was seen (once, few, many), or a class if it is expanded.

J gene: TRBJ2-3; D gene: .; clone size: .; V gene: TRBV7-8; CDR3 protein: CASSRIGLDISNTQYF; CDR3 DNA: TGTGCCAGCAGCCGAATAGGGTTGGACATCTCTAACACGCAGTATTTT
J gene: TRBJ2-1; D gene: TRBD2; clone size: .; V gene: TRBV6-6; CDR3 protein: CASSYGGGAVDEQFF; CDR3 DNA: TGTGCCAGCAGTTACGGCGGGGGGGCAGTTGATGAGCAGTTCTTC
J gene: TRBJ1-1; D gene: .; clone size: .; V gene: TRBV18; CDR3 protein: CASSLGREGGAEAFF; CDR3 DNA: TGTGCCAGCTCACTGGGGCGAGAGGGGGGGGCTGAAGCTTTCTTT
J gene: TRBJ2-5; D gene: TRBD1; clone size: .; V gene: TRBV27; CDR3 protein: CASSLDRGETQYF; CDR3 DNA: TGTGCCAGCAGTTTAGACAGGGGGGAGACCCAGTACTTC
J gene: TRBJ1-4; D gene: .; clone size: .; V gene: TRBV10-3; CDR3 protein: CAISESTAGHGEKLFF; CDR3 DNA: TGTGCCATCAGTGAGTCGACGGCGGGTCACGGTGAAAAACTGTTTTTT
J gene: TRBJ2-3; D gene: .; clone size: few; V gene: TRBV6-1; CDR3 protein: CASSLQASTDTQYF; CDR3 DNA: TGTGCCAGCAGTCTACAGGCTAGCACAGATACGCAGTATTTT
J gene: TRBJ1-5; D gene: .; clone size: .; V gene: TRBV6-6; CDR3 protein: CASSGGGSNQPQHF; CDR3 DNA: TGTGCCAGCAGTGGGGGGGGTAGCAATCAGCCCCAGCATTTT
J gene: TRBJ1-5; D gene: .; clone size: few; V gene: TRBV9; CDR3 protein: CASSVDPGRQPQHF; CDR3 DNA: TGTGCCAGCAGCGTAGACCCTGGCCGACAGCCCCAGCATTTT
J gene: TRBJ1-3; D gene: TRBD1; clone size: .; V gene: TRBV5-4; CDR3 protein: CASSLVTGGRNTIYF; CDR3 DNA: TGTGCCAGCAGCTTGGTGACAGGGGGACGGAACACCATATATTTT
J gene: TRBJ1-1; D gene: .; clone size: .; V gene: TRBV4-1; CDR3 protein: CASSLQEDTEAFF; CDR3 DNA: TGCGCCAGCAGCCTACAGGAAGACACTGAAGCTTTCTTT
J gene: TRBJ2-1; D gene: TRBD1; clone size: .; V gene: TRBV30; CDR3 protein: CAYGQGGLYNEQFF; CDR3 DNA: TGTGCCTATGGACAGGGCGGCCTTTACAATGAGCAGTTCTTC
J gene: TRBJ1-5; D gene: TRBD1; clone size: .; V gene: TRBV27; CDR3 protein: CASSLPSAGGSQPQHF; CDR3 DNA: TGTGCCAGCAGTTTACCCTCGGCAGGGGGGAGTCAGCCCCAGCATTTT
J gene: TRBJ2-5; D gene: TRBD1; clone size: few; V gene: TRBV5-5; CDR3 protein: CASSYGTEETQYF; CDR3 DNA: TGTGCCAGCAGCTACGGGACAGAAGAGACCCAGTACTTC
J gene: TRBJ1-1; D gene: .; clone size: .; V gene: TRBV7-9; CDR3 protein: CASSLEGMATEAFF; CDR3 DNA: TGTGCCAGCAGCTTAGAGGGGATGGCCACTGAAGCTTTCTTT
J gene: TRBJ1-1; D gene: .; clone size: .; V gene: TRBV20-1; CDR3 protein: CTGWRDTEAFF; CDR3 DNA: TGCACCGGTTGGAGGGACACTGAAGCTTTCTTT
J gene: TRBJ1-5; D gene: TRBD1; clone size: .; V gene: TRBV7-2; CDR3 protein: CASSPGQGLNQPQHF; CDR3 DNA: TGTGCCAGCAGCCCCGGACAGGGGCTCAATCAGCCCCAGCATTTT
J gene: TRBJ2-5; D gene: TRBD1; clone size: .; V gene: TRBV5-1; CDR3 protein: CASRRDREETQYF; CDR3 DNA: TGCGCCAGCAGGAGGGACAGGGAAGAGACCCAGTACTTC
J gene: TRBJ2-1; D gene: .; clone size: .; V gene: TRBV6-5; CDR3 protein: CASSYGGYAYNEQFF; CDR3 DNA: TGTGCCAGCAGTTACGGAGGGTATGCCTACAATGAGCAGTTCTTC
J gene: TRBJ1-2; D gene: TRBD1; clone size: once; V gene: TRBV19; CDR3 protein: CASTRTGFNYGYTF; CDR3 DNA: TGTGCCAGTACCCGGACAGGGTTTAACTATGGCTACACCTTC
J gene: TRBJ2-7; D gene: .; clone size: .; V gene: TRBV5-1; CDR3 protein: CASSPTGSNREQYF; CDR3 DNA: TGCGCCAGCAGCCCCACAGGGTCGAATCGAGAGCAGTACTTC
J gene: TRBJ2-3; D gene: .; clone size: .; V gene: TRBV4-3; CDR3 protein: CASSYYRELSTDTQYF; CDR3 DNA: TGCGCCAGCAGTTATTACCGGGAGCTAAGCACAGATACGCAGTATTTT
J gene: TRBJ2-3; D gene: TRBD1; clone size: .; V gene: TRBV7-9; CDR3 protein: CASSPRTTDRGNYTDTQYF; CDR3 DNA: TGTGCCAGCAGCCCACGCACCACGGACAGGGGAAATTACACAGATACGCAGTATTTT
J gene: TRBJ1-1; D gene: TRBD1; clone size: .; V gene: TRBV6-5; CDR3 protein: CASRHDRGRNTEAFF; CDR3 DNA: TGTGCCAGCAGACACGACAGGGGACGGAACACTGAAGCTTTCTTT
J gene: TRBJ2-1; D gene: TRBD2; clone size: .; V gene: TRBV7-2; CDR3 protein: CASSLGGLAVNEQFF; CDR3 DNA: TGTGCCAGCAGCTTAGGAGGACTAGCGGTGAATGAGCAGTTCTTC
J gene: TRBJ2-7; D gene: TRBD1; clone size: few; V gene: TRBV28; CDR3 protein: CASSFTGGYSNEQYF; CDR3 DNA: TGTGCCAGCAGTTTCACAGGGGGCTACTCCAACGAGCAGTACTTC
J gene: TRBJ1-5; D gene: TRBD1; clone size: .; V gene: TRBV19; CDR3 protein: CASSGQGANNQPQHF; CDR3 DNA: TGTGCCAGTAGTGGACAGGGGGCGAACAATCAGCCCCAGCATTTT
J gene: TRBJ2-7; D gene: .; clone size: .; V gene: TRBV6-5; CDR3 protein: CASRPRINSYEQYF; CDR3 DNA: TGTGCCAGCAGACCCAGGATTAACTCCTACGAGCAGTACTTC
J gene: TRBJ2-3; D gene: .; clone size: few; V gene: TRBV5-4; CDR3 protein: CASSQLATSTDTQYF; CDR3 DNA: TGTGCCAGCAGCCAGCTAGCGACTAGCACAGATACGCAGTATTTT
J gene: TRBJ1-5; D gene: TRBD1; clone size: .; V gene: TRBV10-3; CDR3 protein: CAISEFGQGGQPQHF; CDR3 DNA: TGTGCCATCAGTGAATTTGGACAGGGGGGTCAGCCCCAGCATTTT
J gene: TRBJ2-5; D gene: .; clone size: .; V gene: TRBV18; CDR3 protein: CASSLNTGPGETQYF; CDR3 DNA: TGTGCCAGCTCTCTCAACACAGGGCCGGGGGAGACCCAGTACTTC
J gene: TRBJ2-5; D gene: .; clone size: .; V gene: TRBV4-1; CDR3 protein: CASSHPRGSTQETQYF; CDR3 DNA: TGCGCCAGCAGCCACCCCCGCGGGTCTACTCAAGAGACCCAGTACTTC
J gene: TRBJ2-5; D gene: TRBD2; clone size: .; V gene: TRBV5-1; CDR3 protein: CASRVASGIKETQYF; CDR3 DNA: TGCGCCAGCAGAGTGGCTAGCGGGATAAAAGAGACCCAGTACTTC
J gene: TRBJ2-3; D gene: .; clone size: .; V gene: TRBV4-2; CDR3 protein: CASSQGSIQGTDTQYF; CDR3 DNA: TGTGCCAGCAGCCAAGGATCGATCCAGGGGACAGATACGCAGTATTTT
J gene: TRBJ2-7; D gene: TRBD2; clone size: .; V gene: TRBV30; CDR3 protein: CAWNRGGPYEQYF; CDR3 DNA: TGTGCCTGGAATCGGGGGGGCCCCTACGAGCAGTACTTC
J gene: TRBJ1-2; D gene: .; clone size: .; V gene: TRBV7-8; CDR3 protein: CASSPNTGNYGYTF; CDR3 DNA: TGTGCCAGCAGCCCCAACACAGGGAACTATGGCTACACCTTC
J gene: TRBJ1-2; D gene: .; clone size: .; V gene: TRBV7-9; CDR3 protein: CASSLGTASYGYTF; CDR3 DNA: TGTGCCAGCAGCTTAGGCACCGCTAGCTATGGCTACACCTTC
J gene: TRBJ2-1; D gene: .; clone size: .; V gene: TRBV28; CDR3 protein: CASKRAESSYNEQFF; CDR3 DNA: TGTGCCAGCAAACGAGCTGAGAGCTCCTACAATGAGCAGTTCTTC
J gene: TRBJ1-2; D gene: .; clone size: .; V gene: TRBV7-2; CDR3 protein: CASSSWPRGKNYGYTF; CDR3 DNA: TGTGCCAGCAGCTCCTGGCCGAGGGGGAAGAACTATGGCTACACCTTC
J gene: TRBJ1-2; D gene: .; clone size: .; V gene: TRBV4-2; CDR3 protein: CASSQGAEGPYGYTF; CDR3 DNA: TGTGCCAGCAGCCAAGGCGCCGAGGGCCCCTATGGCTACACCTTC
J gene: TRBJ2-7; D gene: .; clone size: .; V gene: TRBV5-6; CDR3 protein: CASSPLGTEWNYEQYF; CDR3 DNA: TGTGCCAGCAGTCCACTGGGTACGGAGTGGAACTACGAGCAGTACTTC
J gene: TRBJ2-2; D gene: TRBD2; clone size: .; V gene: TRBV5-8; CDR3 protein: CASSLSRLAGETGELFF; CDR3 DNA: TGTGCCAGCAGCCTGTCTAGACTAGCGGGAGAAACCGGGGAGCTGTTTTTT
J gene: TRBJ1-5; D gene: TRBD1; clone size: .; V gene: TRBV6-1; CDR3 protein: CASSETRQGNQPQHF; CDR3 DNA: TGTGCCAGCAGTGAAACAAGACAGGGGAATCAGCCCCAGCATTTT
J gene: TRBJ2-5; D gene: .; clone size: .; V gene: TRBV6-5; CDR3 protein: CASSHHQGRETQYF; CDR3 DNA: TGTGCCAGCAGTCACCACCAGGGTAGAGAGACCCAGTACTTC
J gene: TRBJ2-1; D gene: .; clone size: .; V gene: TRBV21-1; CDR3 protein: CASSIMTSGRVNEQFF; CDR3 DNA: TGTGCCAGCAGCATAATGACTAGCGGGAGGGTAAATGAGCAGTTCTTC
J gene: TRBJ1-5; D gene: .; clone size: .; V gene: TRBV30; CDR3 protein: CAWTPQVAQPQHF; CDR3 DNA: TGTGCCTGGACCCCACAGGTGGCGCAGCCCCAGCATTTT
J gene: TRBJ2-5; D gene: TRBD1; clone size: .; V gene: TRBV19; CDR3 protein: CASSRDSFGLKETQYF; CDR3 DNA: TGTGCCAGCTCTCGGGACAGCTTTGGACTCAAAGAGACCCAGTACTTC
J gene: TRBJ2-7; D gene: TRBD2; clone size: .; V gene: TRBV10-2; CDR3 protein: CATSSGGAYEQYF; CDR3 DNA: TGCGCCACATCTAGCGGGGGGGCCTACGAGCAGTACTTC
J gene: TRBJ1-1; D gene: .; clone size: .; V gene: TRBV7-9; CDR3 protein: CASQGLTEAFF; CDR3 DNA: TGTGCTTCACAGGGTTTGACTGAAGCTTTCTTT
J gene: TRBJ1-2; D gene: .; clone size: .; V gene: TRBV30; CDR3 protein: CAWRNYEGYTF; CDR3 DNA: TGTGCCTGGAGGAATTACGAGGGCTACACCTTC
J gene: TRBJ2-2; D gene: .; clone size: .; V gene: TRBV6-1; CDR3 protein: CASREVVNTGELFF; CDR3 DNA: TGTGCCAGCAGGGAGGTGGTGAACACCGGGGAGCTGTTTTTT
J gene: TRBJ1-5; D gene: .; clone size: .; V gene: TRBV27; CDR3 protein: CASSLQGFGGNQPQHF; CDR3 DNA: TGTGCCAGCAGTTTACAGGGGTTCGGGGGCAATCAGCCCCAGCATTTT
J gene: TRBJ1-1; D gene: TRBD1; clone size: .; V gene: TRBV5-4; CDR3 protein: CASGQGVAGTEAFF; CDR3 DNA: TGTGCCAGCGGGCAGGGGGTGGCTGGCACTGAAGCTTTCTTT